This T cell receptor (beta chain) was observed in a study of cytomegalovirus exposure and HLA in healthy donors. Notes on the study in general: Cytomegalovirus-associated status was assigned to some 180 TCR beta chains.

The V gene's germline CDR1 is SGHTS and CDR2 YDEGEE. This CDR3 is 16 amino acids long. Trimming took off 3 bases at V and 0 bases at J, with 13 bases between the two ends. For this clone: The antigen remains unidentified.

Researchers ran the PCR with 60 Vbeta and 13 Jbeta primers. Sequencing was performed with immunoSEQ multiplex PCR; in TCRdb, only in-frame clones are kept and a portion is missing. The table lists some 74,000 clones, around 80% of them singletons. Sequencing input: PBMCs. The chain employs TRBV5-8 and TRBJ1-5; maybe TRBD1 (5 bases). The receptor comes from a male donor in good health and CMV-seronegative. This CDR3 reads CASSSRGTNSNQPQHF. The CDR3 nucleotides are TGTGCCAGCAGCTCGCGGGGGACCAATAGCAATCAGCCCCAGCATTTT.